These 23 T cell receptor beta chains came from one sample sequenced in a study of T cell repertoires in cytomegalovirus infection (dated by TCRdb to between 2017 and 2020). For sequencing, an Illumina HiSeq 1500 was employed. The public reads were quality trimmed at Q25 with fastp and then assembled into clones with MiXCR by TCRdb, keeping productive beta chains. Rows with a matching CDR3 protein are joined into one entry that keeps the most common DNA and genes. The table for this sample lists hundreds of thousands of distinct CDR3 sequences; approximately 29% of them were counted only once. Jointly, the top ten make up under 15% of the sample. The sample's treatment or condition label, decoded: in vitro stimulation with specific CMV peptide epitopes to enrich CMV-specific T cells. Their specific antigens are unknown. Sample: cultured CD8+ T cells from PBMCs, taken from culture after CMV antigen stimulation. These receptors all stem from a human donor in good health (CMV status not recorded). Some clones in this sample may be carry-over from other donors' samples.

V is TRBV7-9 and J is TRBJ2-1; D is unclear. V lost 1 base and J lost 8, with 9 bases in between. Germline CDR1 and CDR2: SEHNR and FQNEAQ (reference sequence). The CDR3 has 13 residues. CDR3 loop: CASSLVEGYEQFF. The CDR3 DNA reads TGTGCCAGCAGCTTAGTAGAAGGGTATGAGCAGTTCTTC.

This chain uses TRBV18 with TRBJ1-1, with 11 bases identical to TRBD1. V was pared by 4 bases and J by 4 bases, with 11 bases of the junction left unmatched. The CDR3 is made up of 17 amino acids. Germline CDR1 is KGHSH and CDR2 is LQKENI. CDR3 bases: TGTGCCAGCTCACGCGGGACAGGGGGATGTTGTTTCACTGAAGCTTTCTTT. Amino acids: CASSRGTGGCCFTEAFF.

In this sample, this clonotype turned up many times. This chain uses TRBV7-8 with TRBJ1-1, with D tentatively TRBD1 (5 bases). The CDR3 has 14 amino acids. Looked up from germline, CDR1 is SGHVS and CDR2 is FQNEAQ. V was trimmed by 7 bases and J by 4 bases, leaving 16 bases between them. The CDR3 DNA reads as TGTGCCAGCACCTCAGGGCAGGGTCCCACTGAAGCTTTCTTT. Amino acids: CASTSGQGPTEAFF.

This clonotype turned up a few times. The CDR3, as DNA: TGCGCCAGCAGCCAAGACCTCCCAGGGATTCATACTGAAGCTTTCTTT. It translates to CASSQDLPGIHTEAFF. The J gene is TRBJ1-1, the V gene TRBV4-3; weak D call: TRBD1 (5 bases). The V and J ends lost 0 bases and 5 bases respectively, with 16 bases between them. The germline CDR1 and CDR2 sequences are LGHNA and YSLEER. This CDR3 comprises 16 residues.

In this sample, this clonotype turned up a few times. The chain is built from TRBV29-1 and TRBJ2-5; 10 bases are shared with TRBD2. CDR1 is SQVTM and CDR2 is ANQGSEA in the germline V gene. CDR3 length equals 17 residues. J lost 5 bases, V lost 0 bases, and 12 bases had no gene match. This CDR3 reads CSVEDKYRLAGVETQYF. The CDR3 DNA reads TGCAGCGTTGAAGATAAATATCGGCTAGCGGGGGTGGAGACCCAGTACTTC. Full variable domain (missing parts from reference TRBV29-1 and TRBJ2-5): SAVISQKPSRDICQRGTSLTIQCQVDSQVTMMFWYRQQPGQSLTLIATANQGSEATYESGFVIDKFPISRPNLTFSTLTVSNMSPEDSSIYLCSVEDKYRLAGVETQYFGPGTRLLVL.

In this sample, this clonotype turned up a few times. The chain uses TRBV6-2 or TRBV6-3 and TRBJ2-5; D is perhaps TRBD1 (5 bases). Germline CDR1 MNHEY, CDR2 SVGEGT. The CDR3 is 14 amino acids. V lost 4 bases and J 0 bases, leaving 9 bases between the germline ends. In DNA, the CDR3 is TGTGCCAGCAGTTCGACAGTGTACCAAGAGACCCAGTACTTC. This encodes CASSSTVYQETQYF.

This clonotype was detected ten times or more. CDR3 residues: CASSPLGETQYF. DNA for the CDR3: TGTGCCAGCAGCCCCCTTGGGGAGACCCAGTACTTC. The chain recombines TRBV7-9 with TRBJ2-5; D gene ambiguous. Germline V gene lookup returns CDR1 SEHNR and CDR2 FQNEAQ (reference sequence). The CDR3 consists of 12 residues. The germline V and J ends were trimmed by 5 bases and 5 bases, with 9 bases remaining between them.

This clonotype has a count of ten or more. The rearrangement uses TRBV10-3 and TRBJ2-1; TRBD2 is a possible D gene (7 bases). The CDR3 is 15 residues long. V was pared by 0 bases and J by 8 bases, with 14 bases between. Germline assignment: CDR1 ENHRY and CDR2 SYGVKD. CDR3: CAISESRGGVDEQFF. DNA of the CDR3: TGTGCCATCAGTGAGTCGAGGGGGGGCGTTGATGAGCAGTTCTTC.

The chain joins TRBV5-4 to TRBJ2-1, with D possibly matching TRBD1 (6 bases). Trimming left V 4 bases short and J 7 bases short, with 9 bases between. Germline CDR1 and CDR2: SGHNT and YYREEE (reference sequence). CDR3 size: 12 residues. The CDR3 loop is CASSRQENEQFF. CDR3 DNA sequence: TGTGCCAGCAGCAGACAGGAGAATGAGCAGTTCTTC. Combining the CDR3 with reference TRBV5-4 and TRBJ2-1 gives the whole variable domain ETGVTQSPTHLIKTRGQQVTLRCSSQSGHNTVSWYQQALGQGPQFIFQYYREEENGRGNFPPRFSGLQFPNYSSELNVNALELDDSALYLCASSRQENEQFFGPGTRLTVL.

The rearrangement links TRBV6-6 to TRBJ2-3; 8 bases match TRBD2. This CDR3 has 16 amino acids. Germline V lookup: CDR1 MNHNY, CDR2 SVGAGI (reference sequence). V shed 5 bases, J shed 0 bases, and the junction held 7 bases outside the gene matches. CDR3 DNA: TGTGCCAGCAGTCGTCTACTAGCGGAGAGCACAGATACGCAGTATTTT. Residues: CASSRLLAESTDTQYF.

This clonotype has a handful of counts. This rearrangement joins TRBV19 to TRBJ1-5; a weak D match, TRBD1 (6 bases). V was pared by 8 bases and J by 2 bases, with 13 bases between. This CDR3 spans 14 amino acids. Germline lookup yields CDR1 LNHDA and CDR2 SQIVND (reference sequence). Here the CDR3 DNA reads TGTGCCAGTGGCTGGGGGCCGGGCAATCAGCCCCAGCATTTT. Residues: CASGWGPGNQPQHF.

In its sample, this clonotype was seen a few times. The chain links TRBV7-8 to TRBJ1-6; D is undetermined. V was shortened by 3 bases and J by 0 bases, with 9 bases between the two germline ends. Germline loops: CDR1 SGHVS, CDR2 FQNEAQ. The CDR3 spans 16 residues. CDR3 amino acids: CASSFARSSYNSPLHF. CDR3 in DNA: TGTGCCAGCAGCTTCGCCCGTAGCTCCTATAATTCACCCCTCCACTTT.

This clonotype was seen a few times. The chain joins TRBV7-6 to TRBJ1-5, with TRBD1 identical over 7 bases. Germline CDR1 is SGHVS and CDR2 is FNYEAQ. The V and J ends lost 5 bases and 6 bases, in that order; junction bases with no gene match: 10. The CDR3 extends over 15 amino acids. CDR3 nucleotide sequence: TGTGCCAGCAGCCTTGGAGGGGGCACCGCTCAGCCCCAGCATTTT. As protein: CASSLGGGTAQPQHF.

This clonotype was recorded at least ten times. The chain is built from TRBV7-6 and TRBJ2-3, with TRBD2 matching over 9 bases. The CDR3 spans 16 residues. Germline lookup yields CDR1 SGHVS and CDR2 FNYEAQ. With V trimmed by 5 bases and J by 5 bases, 11 bases remained unmatched. CDR3 in amino acids: CASSGLAGPTKDTQYF. The CDR3 coding sequence is TGTGCCAGCAGCGGTCTAGCGGGGCCAACTAAAGATACGCAGTATTTT.

J is TRBJ2-5 and V is TRBV6-5, with 8 bases identical to TRBD2. There are 16 residues in the CDR3. J lost 0 bases, V lost 6 bases, and 9 bases had no gene match. Germline V gene lookup returns CDR1 MNHEY and CDR2 SVGAGI. This chain's CDR3 is CASSPGGDLYQETQYF. In DNA form, the CDR3 reads TGTGCCAGCAGCCCCGGGGGGGACTTGTACCAAGAGACCCAGTACTTC.

In this sample, this clonotype turned up a few times. This rearrangement joins TRBV7-6 to TRBJ2-3; 9 bases agree with TRBD1. The CDR3 covers 15 residues. Looked up from germline, CDR1 is SGHVS and CDR2 is FNYEAQ. The V gene end was trimmed by 7 bases and the J gene end by 5 bases; junction bases not matched to a gene: 10. In DNA form, the CDR3 reads TGTGCCAGCAAAAAGTGGGACAGGGTTATAGATACGCAGTATTTT. It specifies CASKKWDRVIDTQYF.

The genes are TRBV6-6 and TRBJ1-5; D is unclear. The CDR3 totals 9 residues. Germline CDR1 is MNHNY and CDR2 is SVGAGI (reference sequence). The V end was cut by 2 bases, the J end by 10 bases, with 0 bases between. CDR3 region: CASSYPQHF. The DNA for the CDR3 is TGTGCCAGCAGTTACCCCCAGCATTTT.

This chain uses TRBV28 with TRBJ2-1; 11 bases agree with TRBD2. V gave up 1 base and J gave up 9 bases; unmatched junction bases: 8. The CDR3 runs 16 residues. CDR1 MDHEN and CDR2 SYDVKM come from the germline V gene. The CDR3 is CASSLSLAGGHCEQFF. The CDR3 region has the DNA TGTGCCAGCAGTTTATCGCTAGCGGGGGGCCACTGTGAGCAGTTCTTC.

The rearrangement links TRBV7-9 to TRBJ1-6, with D possibly matching TRBD1 (6 bases). The ends were cut back, 1 base at V and 11 bases at J, with 12 bases in the middle. The CDR3 has 14 amino acids. Germline-derived CDR1 and CDR2 are SEHNR and FQNEAQ (reference sequence). The CDR3 sequence is CASSLERGGAPLHF. CDR3 DNA: TGTGCCAGCAGCTTAGAACGAGGGGGAGCACCCCTCCACTTT. Looking up the rest from reference TRBV7-9 and TRBJ1-6 gives the full variable domain: DTGVSQNPRHKITKRGQNVTFRCDPISEHNRLYWYRQTLGQGPEFLTYFQNEAQLEKSRLLSDRFSAERPKGSFSTLEIQRTEQGDSAMYLCASSLERGGAPLHFGNGTRLTVT.

The V call is TRBV19, the J call TRBJ1-1; D might be TRBD1 (5 bases). This CDR3 comprises 14 residues. The germline gives CDR1 LNHDA, CDR2 SQIVND (reference sequence). V was pared by 1 base and J by 4 bases, with 10 bases between. The CDR3 sequence is CASSIAGGSTEAFF. In nucleotides, the CDR3 is TGTGCCAGTAGTATAGCCGGGGGTTCCACTGAAGCTTTCTTT.

This clonotype was found many times. The chain couples TRBV7-2 to TRBJ2-7; a weak D match, TRBD1 (7 bases). The CDR3 extends over 16 amino acids. Germline V lookup: CDR1 SGHTA, CDR2 FQGNSA. V lost 5 bases and J lost 5, with 22 bases in between. The CDR3 here is CASSPSNGQGGDEQYV. CDR3 sequence (DNA): TGTGCCAGCAGCCCCTCAAATGGCCAGGGGGGAGACGAGCAGTACGTC.

The CDR3 loop is CSAGRPGHNRNEQFF. In DNA form, the CDR3 reads TGCAGTGCTGGGAGACCGGGACACAATAGGAATGAGCAGTTCTTC. This chain joins TRBV20-1 and TRBJ2-1, with D tentatively TRBD1 (6 bases). Trimming removed 5 bases at V and 7 bases at J, with 21 bases between. CDR1 is DFQATT and CDR2 is SNEGSKA in the germline V gene (reference sequence). The CDR3 contains 15 residues.

The table lists this clonotype with a few counts. The chain is built from TRBV12-3 or TRBV12-4 and TRBJ2-1; TRBD1 might be the D (6 bases). The CDR3 runs to 15 residues. V was pared by 6 bases and J by 5 bases, with 17 bases between. The CDR3 here is CASRTGTNTNNEQFF. The CDR3 bases are TGTGCCAGCAGAACCGGGACAAATACGAACAATGAGCAGTTCTTC.